This TCR beta chain was profiled in a study of CD4+ T cells in melanoma. Study results and caveats: Reportedly, melanoma neoantigen-specific CD4+ T cells showed varied differentiation states.

This clone has more than one count but fewer than ten. The target antigen is unknown. The data were produced by immunoSEQ multiplex PCR, yet TCRdb's version contains in-frame clones alone and is incomplete. Of roughly 12,000 clones listed, roughly 69% are singletons. The CDR3 has 14 residues. Germline CDR1 MDHEN, CDR2 SYDVKM. Deletions cut 6 bases from V and 13 bases from J, with 19 bases between. The receptor's source is a human donor with melanoma. Sequencing was performed on cells from a culture (not recorded whether cultured in vitro). The J gene is TRBJ1-6, the V gene TRBV28; possible D gene TRBD1, 5 bases. The CDR3 coding sequence is TGTGCCAGCAGGTTCCCTGGCAGGGCGTCTCCCCTCCACTTT. It codes for CASRFPGRASPLHF.